This TCR beta chain appears in the sequencing data of a study of cytotoxic CD8 clonotypes in ibrutinib-treated CLL. General observations from the study: Clonality increased at ibrutinib response, then returned toward baseline at progression.

Notes on this clone: Its antigen is unknown.

CDR1 and CDR2 from the germline V gene are SGHRS and YFSETQ. The CDR3 spans 14 residues. V dropped 7 bases and J dropped 1 base, with 15 bases sitting between them. The protocol was immunoSEQ multiplex PCR, while the TCRdb copy is restricted to in-frame clones and leaves out a portion. The sample lists approximately 50,000 clones; 50% to 70% were seen once. The chain employs TRBV5-1 and TRBJ2-7; D gene ambiguous. This TCR came from a human donor with chronic lymphocytic leukemia. Specimen: PBMCs, collected at disease progression, from a patient treated with ibrutinib. CDR3 nucleotide sequence: TGCGCCAGCTGTCGCTCGGCAGAATCCTACGAGCAGTACTTC. It translates to CASCRSAESYEQYF.